The clone carrying this T cell receptor beta chain occurred a few times. Its antigen is undetermined. The entry originates in a study of identical twins. The CDR3 spans 14 residues. Germline assignment: CDR1 GTSNPN and CDR2 SVGIG (reference sequence). Trimming stripped 0 bases from V and 6 bases from J, with 15 bases between. A universal primer site was incorporated via template switching, and the cDNA contained unique molecular identifiers. MiXCR, run by TCRdb on the 5' RACE reads, gives a single entry per CDR3 protein. Here the sample spans 200,000 to 250,000 distinct CDR3 sequences, roughly 7.5% being singletons. Study findings and constraints: In cord blood, abundant beta clonotypes had fewer insertions; memory showed no trend. Among beta out-of-frame sequences, excess sharing between twins appeared weaker. Zero-insertion analyses could be partly confounded by invariant MAIT and iNKT cells.

In addition, the sample was reused for a study of yellow fever vaccine responses in identical twins.

Sequencing was done on a sample of memory (CD45RO+) T cells sorted from blood. This sequence joins TRBV30 and TRBJ2-7; a weak D match, TRBD1 (5 bases). The TCR was taken from a woman under 30 in good health. The CDR3 sequence is CAWSVFRAPFEQYF. CDR3 coding DNA: TGTGCCTGGAGTGTATTCAGGGCGCCTTTCGAGCAGTACTTC.